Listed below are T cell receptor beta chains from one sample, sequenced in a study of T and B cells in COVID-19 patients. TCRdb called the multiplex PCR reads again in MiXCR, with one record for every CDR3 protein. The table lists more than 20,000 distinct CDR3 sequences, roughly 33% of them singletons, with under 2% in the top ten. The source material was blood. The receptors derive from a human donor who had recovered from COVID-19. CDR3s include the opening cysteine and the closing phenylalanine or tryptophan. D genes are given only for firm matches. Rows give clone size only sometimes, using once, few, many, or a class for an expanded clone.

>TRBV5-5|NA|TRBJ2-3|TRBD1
CASSLKIQGARTDTQYF
TGTGCCAGCAGCTTAAAAATCCAGGGGGCCCGCACAGATACGCAGTATTTT
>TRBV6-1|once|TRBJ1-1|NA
CASSEDPGTPEAFF
TGTGCCAGCAGTGAAGACCCCGGGACCCCTGAAGCTTTCTTT
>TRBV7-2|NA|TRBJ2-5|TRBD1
CASSLAEGTGGQETQYF
TGTGCCAGCAGCTTAGCGGAGGGGACAGGGGGGCAAGAGACCCAGTACTTC
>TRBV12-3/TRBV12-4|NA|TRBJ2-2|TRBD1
CASILGQGAGELFF
TGTGCCAGCATCTTGGGACAGGGGGCTGGGGAGCTGTTTTTT
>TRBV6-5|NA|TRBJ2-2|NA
CAISESLDRPTGELFF
TGTGCCATCAGTGAGTCATTGGACAGACCCACCGGGGAGCTGTTTTTT
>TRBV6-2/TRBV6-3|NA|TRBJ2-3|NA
CASSYPGISTDTQYF
TGTGCCAGCAGTTACCCAGGGATAAGCACAGATACGCAGTATTTT
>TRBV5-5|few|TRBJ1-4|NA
CASSLGGAMEKLFF
TGTGCCAGCAGCTTGGGGGGGGCGATGGAAAAACTGTTTTTT
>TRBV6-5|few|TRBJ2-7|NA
CASGGGREQYF
TGTGCCAGCGGGGGGGGGCGTGAGCAGTACTTC
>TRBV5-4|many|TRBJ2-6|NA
CASSFLGTESSGANVLTF
TGTGCCAGCAGCTTCCTCGGGACGGAAAGCTCTGGGGCCAACGTCCTGACTTTC
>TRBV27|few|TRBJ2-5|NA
CASRYQETQYF
TGTGCCAGCAGGTACCAAGAGACCCAGTACTTC
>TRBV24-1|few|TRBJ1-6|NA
CATSGAASYNSPLHF
TGTGCCACCAGTGGGGCAGCCTCCTATAATTCACCCCTCCACTTT
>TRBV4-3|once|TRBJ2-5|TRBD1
CASGTGILETQYF
TGCGCCAGCGGGACAGGGATTTTGGAGACCCAGTACTTC
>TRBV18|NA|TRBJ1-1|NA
CASSPGGNTEAFF
TGTGCCAGCTCACCAGGGGGGAACACTGAAGCTTTCTTT
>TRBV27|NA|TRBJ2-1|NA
CASSPGLSPSYNEQF
TGTGCCAGCAGTCCGGGACTTTCACCCTCCTACAATGAGCAGTTC
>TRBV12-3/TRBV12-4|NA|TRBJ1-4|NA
CASRDRLNEKLFF
TGTGCCAGCAGAGACAGGTTAAATGAAAAACTGTTTTTT
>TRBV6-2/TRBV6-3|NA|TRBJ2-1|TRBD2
CASTFAGGADNEQFF
TGTGCCAGCACCTTCGCGGGGGGGGCGGACAATGAGCAGTTCTTC
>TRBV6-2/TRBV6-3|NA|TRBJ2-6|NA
CASTLGSSGANVLTF
TGTGCCAGCACCCTAGGGAGCTCTGGGGCCAACGTCCTGACTTTC
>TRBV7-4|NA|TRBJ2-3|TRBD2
CASSLEAGGQDTQYF
TGTGCCAGCAGCTTAGAAGCGGGGGGCCAAGATACGCAGTATTTT
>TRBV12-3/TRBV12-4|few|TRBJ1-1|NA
CASSYPSFHINTEAFF
TGTGCCAGCAGTTACCCCTCTTTCCACATTAACACTGAAGCTTTCTTT
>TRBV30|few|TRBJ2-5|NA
CAWSFRDFPYF
TGTGCCTGGAGTTTTCGGGACTTTCCGTACTTC
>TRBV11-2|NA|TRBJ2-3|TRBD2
CASSFTSGVVDTQYF
TGTGCCAGCAGCTTTACTAGCGGGGTAGTAGATACGCAGTATTTT
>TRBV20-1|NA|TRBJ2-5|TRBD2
CSASWRGGRETQYF
TGCAGTGCTAGTTGGCGGGGGGGCCGAGAGACCCAGTACTTC
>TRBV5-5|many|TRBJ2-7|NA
CASSLRGGDSYEQYF
TGTGCCAGCAGCTTGAGAGGGGGTGACTCCTACGAGCAGTACTTC
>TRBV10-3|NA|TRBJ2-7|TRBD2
CAISFSGTYEQYF
TGTGCCATCAGTTTTAGCGGGACCTACGAGCAGTACTTC
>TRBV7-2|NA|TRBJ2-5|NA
CASNSRTVPGRGRETQYF
TGTGCCAGCAACTCCAGGACGGTTCCGGGACGGGGAAGGGAGACCCAGTACTTC
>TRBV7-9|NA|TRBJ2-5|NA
CASSLKETQYF
TGTGCCAGCAGCCTCAAGGAGACCCAGTACTTC
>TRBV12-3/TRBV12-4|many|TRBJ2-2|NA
CASTVRETGELFF
TGTGCCAGCACCGTGAGGGAAACCGGGGAGCTGTTTTTT
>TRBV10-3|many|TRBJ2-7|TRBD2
CAISMSGSREGTYEQYF
TGTGCCATCAGTATGAGTGGTTCGCGGGAGGGAACCTACGAGCAGTACTTC
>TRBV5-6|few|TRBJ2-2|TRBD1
CASSSGTGNTGELFF
TGTGCCAGCAGCTCCGGGACAGGGAACACCGGGGAGCTGTTTTTT
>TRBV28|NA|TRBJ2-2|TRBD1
CASNPGTGAPGELFF
TGTGCCAGTAACCCCGGGACAGGGGCCCCCGGGGAGCTGTTTTTT
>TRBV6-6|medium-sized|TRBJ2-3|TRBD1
CASRGQGATDTQYF
TGTGCCAGCAGGGGACAGGGGGCGACAGATACGCAGTATTTT
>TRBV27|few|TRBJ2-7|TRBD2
CASSFSSGGVSYEQYF
TGTGCCAGCAGTTTTTCGAGCGGGGGGGTGTCCTACGAGCAGTACTTC
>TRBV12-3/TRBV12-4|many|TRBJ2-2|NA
CASRYLATGELFF
TGTGCCAGCAGATACCTAGCCACCGGGGAGCTGTTTTTT
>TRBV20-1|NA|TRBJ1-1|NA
CSARDARVNTEAFF
TGCAGTGCTAGAGATGCCAGGGTGAACACTGAAGCTTTCTTT
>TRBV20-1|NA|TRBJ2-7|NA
CSARDNEQYF
TGCAGTGCTAGGGATAATGAGCAGTACTTC
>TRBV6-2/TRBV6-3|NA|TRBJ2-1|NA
CASSAPGRTEQFF
TGTGCCAGCAGTGCCCCGGGGAGGACTGAGCAGTTCTTC
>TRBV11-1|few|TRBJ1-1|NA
CASSFYNLNTEAFF
TGTGCCAGCAGCTTTTACAACTTGAACACTGAAGCTTTCTTT
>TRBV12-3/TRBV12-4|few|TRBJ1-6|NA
CASSLEDSPLHF
TGTGCCAGCAGTTTAGAAGATTCACCCCTCCACTTT
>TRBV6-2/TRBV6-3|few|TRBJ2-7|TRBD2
CASSTLAANYEQYF
TGTGCCAGCAGCACACTAGCGGCGAACTACGAGCAGTACTTC
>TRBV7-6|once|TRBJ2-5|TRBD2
CASSLTSGRGGETQYF
TGTGCCAGCAGCTTGACTAGCGGGAGGGGAGGTGAGACCCAGTACTTC
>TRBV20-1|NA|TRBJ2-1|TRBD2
CSARLAGGLLYNEQFF
TGCAGTGCTAGACTAGCGGGGGGCTTACTCTACAATGAGCAGTTCTTC
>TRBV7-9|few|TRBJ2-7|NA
CASSLGGPSYEQYF
TGTGCCAGCAGCTTAGGAGGCCCTTCCTACGAGCAGTACTTC
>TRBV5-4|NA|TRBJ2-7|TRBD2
CARSWGAGLAGGQYF
TGTGCCAGAAGCTGGGGAGCGGGACTAGCGGGAGGGCAGTACTTC
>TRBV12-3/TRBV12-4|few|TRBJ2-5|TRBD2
CASSFSGGTYQETQYF
TGTGCCAGCAGTTTTAGCGGGGGAACGTACCAAGAGACCCAGTACTTC
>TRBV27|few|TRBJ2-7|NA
CASSLRDTHRAEQYF
TGTGCCAGCAGTCTCCGGGACACTCATCGGGCCGAGCAGTACTTC
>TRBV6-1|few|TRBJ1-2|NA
CASRGDGYTF
TGTGCCAGCAGAGGGGATGGCTACACCTTC
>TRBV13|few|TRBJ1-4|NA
CASSLRESGNEKLFF
TGTGCCAGCAGCTTACGGGAAAGCGGTAATGAAAAACTGTTTTTT